These T cell receptor beta chains were read from a single sample in a study of blood T cell repertoires in COVID-19. Profiled with immunoSEQ multiplex PCR; TCRdb holds only in-frame clones, not every one. Of roughly 140,000 clones listed, roughly 85% were seen once; the top ten hold roughly 2.9%. Sequencing input: peripheral blood. These receptors were obtained from a middle-aged man with acute or convalescent COVID-19. Both conserved end residues are part of each CDR3. The D gene is left open where the match is weak. The size field is filled for only some rows; it gives once, few, many or a size class.

size: -
D: -
J: TRBJ1-5
V: TRBV7-8
CDR3: CASSRAGNQPQHF
DNA: TGTGCCAGCAGCCGGGCGGGTAATCAGCCCCAGCATTTT

size: -
D: TRBD2
J: TRBJ2-5
V: TRBV5-4
CDR3: CASSRTSGEEETQYF
DNA: TGTGCCAGCAGCCGGACTAGCGGGGAAGAAGAGACCCAGTACTTC

size: -
D: -
J: TRBJ2-3
V: TRBV3-1/TRBV3-2
CDR3: CASSPWAPPADTQYF
DNA: TGTGCCAGCAGCCCTTGGGCCCCCCCGGCAGATACGCAGTATTTT

size: -
D: TRBD1
J: TRBJ1-1
V: TRBV18
CDR3: CASPNLTGVNTEAFF
DNA: TGTGCCAGCCCCAATTTGACAGGGGTGAACACTGAAGCTTTCTTT

size: few
D: -
J: TRBJ1-6
V: TRBV7-8
CDR3: CASSLRTDNSPLHF
DNA: TGTGCCAGCAGCTTACGGACAGACAATTCACCCCTCCACTTT

size: -
D: TRBD1
J: TRBJ2-7
V: TRBV5-6
CDR3: CASSYPGQDYEQYF
DNA: TGTGCCAGCAGCTATCCGGGACAGGATTACGAGCAGTACTTC

size: -
D: -
J: TRBJ1-1
V: TRBV7-3
CDR3: CASSQGRNTEAFF
DNA: TGTGCCAGCAGTCAGGGGAGGAACACTGAAGCTTTCTTT

size: -
D: TRBD1
J: TRBJ1-3
V: TRBV7-3
CDR3: CASSSLARGQGFGNTIYF
DNA: TGTGCCAGCAGCTCCCTGGCCAGGGGACAGGGGTTCGGAAACACCATATATTTT

size: -
D: -
J: TRBJ2-1
V: TRBV11-3
CDR3: CASSLRRPGVNEQFF
DNA: TGTGCCAGCAGCCTGAGGCGCCCCGGGGTGAATGAGCAGTTCTTC

size: -
D: -
J: TRBJ2-5
V: TRBV30
CDR3: CAWSVEGPETQYF
DNA: TGTGCCTGGAGTGTAGAGGGTCCCGAGACCCAGTACTTC

size: -
D: TRBD1
J: TRBJ2-2
V: TRBV7-6
CDR3: CASRRGQGSPGELFF
DNA: TGTGCCAGCAGAAGAGGACAGGGGAGCCCCGGGGAGCTGTTTTTT

size: once
D: TRBD1
J: TRBJ1-1
V: TRBV5-8
CDR3: CASSLRQGLENTEAFF
DNA: TGTGCCAGCAGCTTACGACAGGGCCTAGAGAACACTGAAGCTTTCTTT

size: many
D: TRBD1
J: TRBJ1-1
V: TRBV13
CDR3: CASSSYRGGFMNTEAFF
DNA: TGTGCCAGCAGCTCATACAGGGGGGGATTTATGAACACTGAAGCTTTCTTT

size: -
D: TRBD1
J: TRBJ1-4
V: TRBV3-1/TRBV3-2
CDR3: CASSRRQGENEKLFF
DNA: TGTGCCAGCAGCCGGAGACAGGGCGAAAATGAAAAACTGTTTTTT

size: few
D: TRBD1
J: TRBJ2-2
V: TRBV5-1
CDR3: CASSLAGTGNTGELFF
DNA: TGCGCCAGCAGCTTGGCCGGGACAGGGAACACCGGGGAGCTGTTTTTT

size: few
D: -
J: TRBJ1-4
V: TRBV5-6
CDR3: CASSPTGHEKLFF
DNA: TGTGCCAGCAGCCCTACAGGGCATGAAAAACTGTTTTTT

size: -
D: TRBD1
J: TRBJ1-2
V: TRBV7-3
CDR3: CASSLIPGGYGYTF
DNA: TGTGCCAGCAGCTTAATCCCAGGGGGCTATGGCTACACCTTC

size: -
D: -
J: TRBJ1-2
V: TRBV23-1
CDR3: CASSRGNPNGYTF
DNA: TGCGCCAGCAGTCGAGGAAACCCAAATGGCTACACCTTC